What follows are 28 T cell receptor beta chains derived from one specimen sequenced in a study of T cell repertoires in cytomegalovirus infection. TCRdb fed the reads into MiXCR, producing one record per CDR3 protein. This table holds 500,000 or so distinct CDR3 sequences, 16% found once. Sequenced input: CD8+ T cells from PBMCs. Receptors were obtained from a human donor in good health (CMV status not recorded). Some clones in this sample may be carry-over from other donors' samples.

The sample holds many counts of this clonotype. V gene TRBV6-1 combines with J gene TRBJ2-7; 7 positions match TRBD1. CDR3 length: 13 residues. Germline trimming cut 6 bases from V and 3 bases from J; bases unmatched to any gene: 5. Per germline, CDR1 MNHNS and CDR2 SASEGT. For the CDR3, the DNA is TGTGCCAGCAGCCCTGGACAGGACTACGAGCAGTACTTC. Translation gives CASSPGQDYEQYF.

The sample holds many counts of this clonotype. The J gene is TRBJ1-1, the V gene TRBV6-5; a possible D gene is TRBD1 (6 bases). The CDR3 spans 14 residues. V was clipped by 2 bases and J by 3 bases, with 10 bases between them. The germline gives CDR1 MNHEY, CDR2 SVGAGI. CDR3 DNA: TGTGCCAGCAGTTACGAGGAGGGGGACACTGAAGCTTTCTTT. Its protein product is CASSYEEGDTEAFF.

This chain joins TRBV24-1 and TRBJ2-2, with 7 positions matching TRBD1. This CDR3 has 15 residues. Germline CDR1 reads KGHDR; CDR2 reads SFDVKD. V was pared by 4 bases and J by 0 bases, with 1 base of the junction left unmatched. CDR3 in DNA: TGTGCCACCAGTGAAGGGACAGCGAACACCGGGGAGCTGTTTTTT. Encoded protein: CATSEGTANTGELFF.

The V and J genes are TRBV14 and TRBJ1-1; 11 positions match TRBD1. This CDR3 is built from 15 residues. Per the germline V gene, CDR1 is SGHDN and CDR2 is FVKESK. J gave up 4 bases and V 4 bases, and 5 bases lay outside the gene matches. As DNA, the CDR3 is TGTGCCAGCAGCCTCTGGACAGGGGGCGGCACTGAAGCTTTCTTT. This gives the protein CASSLWTGGGTEAFF.

This clonotype was counted at least ten times. The chain has TRBV11-1 and TRBJ2-2; the match to TRBD2 covers 11 bases. This CDR3 spans 18 amino acids. CDR1 is SGHAT, CDR2 FQDESV, per germline (reference sequence). Trimming cost V 0 bases and J 4 bases; bases outside gene matches: 7. The CDR3 protein is CASSLALAGVSPTGELFF. CDR3 DNA sequence: TGTGCCAGCAGCTTAGCACTAGCGGGGGTCTCCCCCACCGGGGAGCTGTTTTTT.

Ten or more counts support this clonotype. The rearrangement joins TRBV7-3 to TRBJ2-5, with 9 bases fitting TRBD2. CDR1 is SGHTA, CDR2 FQGTGA, per germline. There are 16 residues in the CDR3. Trimming removed 1 base from V and 5 bases from J; junction bases left unmatched: 8. CDR3 bases: TGTGCCAGCAGCTTAATCGGTAGCGGGAGTCCCGAGACCCAGTACTTC. Translating gives CASSLIGSGSPETQYF.

Remarks on this clonotype: A read error may explain this, as a much larger clone is one base away. A read error is likely, as this CDR3 ends without the conserved phenylalanine or tryptophan. The chain joins TRBV11-3 to TRBJ2-1, with 7 bases identical to TRBD1. Germline V lookup: CDR1 SGHNT, CDR2 YENEEA. The CDR3 covers 16 residues. Germline trimming cut 1 base from V and 3 bases from J; bases unmatched to any gene: 6. The CDR3 DNA is TGTGCCAGCAGCTTAGTGGGGACAGCCCTCTACAATGAGCAGTTCTTA. Translation: CASSLVGTALYNEQFL.

This clonotype was observed at least ten times. V gene TRBV12-3 or TRBV12-4 combines with J gene TRBJ2-7, with 10 bases aligning to TRBD2. V lost 2 bases and J lost 3; bases outside the gene matches: 13. This CDR3 region has 18 residues. CDR3 sequence: CASSLILLASGSFYEQYF. CDR3 bases: TGTGCCAGCAGTTTAATTCTCTTGGCTAGCGGGAGTTTCTACGAGCAGTACTTC.

The rearrangement joins TRBV24-1 to TRBJ2-7; tentatively, D is TRBD1 (5 bases). Germline V gene lookup returns CDR1 KGHDR and CDR2 SFDVKD. This CDR3 has 14 residues. V dropped 2 bases and J dropped 4 bases, with 11 bases sitting between them. The CDR3 region has the DNA TGTGCCACCAGTGATTCCCAGGGTTTATACGAGCAGTACTTC. Protein sequence: CATSDSQGLYEQYF.

This clonotype has a count of ten or more. V and J are TRBV14 and TRBJ2-5, with D unresolved. Trimming removed 0 bases from V and 5 bases from J, with 4 bases in between. Per the germline V gene, CDR1 is SGHDN and CDR2 is FVKESK. The CDR3 consists of 12 residues. CDR3 sequence (DNA): TGTGCCAGCAGCCAAGATTGGGAGACCCAGTACTTC. Encoded protein: CASSQDWETQYF.

This clonotype has only a few counts. The J gene is TRBJ1-2, the V gene TRBV19; D not certain. Deletions cut 7 bases from V and 2 bases from J, with 14 bases between. This CDR3 spans 14 amino acids. CDR1 and CDR2 (germline): LNHDA, SQIVND (reference sequence). Here the CDR3 reads CASTIGAGNYGYTF. In nucleotides, the CDR3 is TGTGCCAGTACCATTGGTGCGGGAAACTATGGCTACACCTTC.

Notes on this clonotype: A much larger clone is a single base away; this may be a read error. The chain couples TRBV6-1 to TRBJ1-1, with a tentative D call TRBD1 (6 bases). CDR3 size: 15 residues. Germline lookup yields CDR1 MNHNS and CDR2 SASEGT. The CDR3 coding sequence is TGTGCCAGCAGTTCCCGGTCAGGGGTGAACTCTGAAGCTTTCTTT. Translated: CASSSRSGVNSEAFF.

This clonotype has a handful of counts. The chain is built from TRBV7-9 and TRBJ1-1, with 8 bases identical to TRBD1. J was trimmed by 3 bases and V by 5 bases; bases with no gene match: 8. CDR1 is SEHNR and CDR2 is FQNEAQ in the germline V gene (reference sequence). The CDR3 totals 15 residues. The CDR3 is CASSPRQGKDTEAFF. The CDR3 nucleotides read TGTGCCAGCAGCCCTCGACAGGGGAAGGACACTGAAGCTTTCTTT.

The J gene is TRBJ1-2, the V gene TRBV6-9; possible D gene TRBD1, 5 bases. The CDR3 length is 15 residues. Trimming pared 6 bases from V and 8 bases from J, leaving 22 bases between. CDR1 MNHGY and CDR2 SVAAGI come from the germline V gene. The CDR3 region is CASSHTQGPLGGYTF. As DNA, the CDR3 is TGTGCCAGCAGCCACACTCAGGGACCTTTAGGAGGCTACACCTTC.

This clonotype was counted many times. The chain combines TRBV4-1 with TRBJ2-2; D tentatively reads TRBD1 or TRBD2 (5 bases each). The V gene's germline CDR1 is MGHRA and CDR2 YSYEKL. V lost 4 bases to trimming and J lost 0 bases, with 6 bases between them. The CDR3 loop spans 14 amino acids. Here the CDR3 DNA reads TGCGCCAGCAGCCGGGGGACGAACACCGGGGAGCTGTTTTTT. This sequence encodes CASSRGTNTGELFF.

Remarks on this clonotype: A much bigger clone sits one base away, suggesting this may be a read error. The chain couples TRBV7-3 to TRBJ1-2; D is possibly TRBD1 (6 bases). Germline loops: CDR1 SGHTA, CDR2 FQGTGA. Between the trimmed V and J ends, which lost 10 bases and 14 bases, there was a span of 23 bases. The CDR3 extends over 12 amino acids. CDR3 in amino acids: CANTPGRDTRTF. The CDR3 coding sequence is TGTGCCAACACCCCGGGGAGGGACACTCGGACCTTC. Complete variable domain (other parts from reference TRBV7-3 and TRBJ1-2): GAGVSQTPSNKVTEKGKYVELRCDPISGHTALYWYRQSLGQGPEFLIYFQGTGAADDSGLPNDRFFAVRPEGSVSTLKIQRTERGDSAVYLCANTPGRDTRTFGSGTRLTVV.

The J gene is TRBJ2-5, the V gene TRBV11-2, with 9 positions matching TRBD1. Germline values: CDR1 SGHAT, CDR2 FQNNGV. Trimming removed 6 bases from V and 3 bases from J; junction bases left unmatched: 2. This CDR3 region has 13 residues. For the CDR3, the DNA is TGTGCCAGCAGTAGGACAGGGGAAGAGACCCAGTACTTC. This codes for CASSRTGEETQYF.

This clonotype has ten or more counts. This rearrangement joins TRBV6-5 to TRBJ2-7, with 9 positions matching TRBD2. This CDR3 contains 17 residues. Germline assignment: CDR1 MNHEY and CDR2 SVGAGI. The ends lost 6 bases at V and 0 bases at J; junction bases unmatched: 12. The CDR3 region is CASSPRTSAYVSYEQYF. DNA of the CDR3: TGTGCCAGCAGCCCTAGGACTAGCGCCTATGTCTCCTACGAGCAGTACTTC.

In DNA form, the CDR3 reads TGTGCCAGCAGTCTCCCGACTAGCGGGAGCCCCAATGAGCAGTTCTTC. Amino acids: CASSLPTSGSPNEQFF. V is TRBV25-1 and J is TRBJ2-1, with 12 nucleotides matching TRBD2. The CDR3 runs to 16 residues. V trimming: 5 bases; J trimming: 6 bases; junction bases outside the gene matches: 8. Germline V gene lookup returns CDR1 MGHDK and CDR2 SYGVNS.

At least ten counts were recorded for this clonotype. The chain's CDR3 is CASSWLAEPPYNEQFF. DNA for the CDR3: TGTGCCAGCAGTTGGCTAGCGGAGCCCCCTTACAATGAGCAGTTCTTC. V gene TRBV27 combines with J gene TRBJ2-1; 7 nucleotides align to TRBD2. V shed 4 bases and J 4 bases; nucleotides not matched to a gene: 10. The germline V gene has CDR1 MNHEY and CDR2 SMNVEV (reference sequence). The CDR3 is made up of 16 amino acids.

A few counts support this clonotype. The chain links TRBV3-1 to TRBJ1-6, with TRBD1 as a possible D gene (5 bases). Trimming took off 4 bases at V and 0 bases at J, with 19 bases between the two ends. The CDR3 loop spans 19 amino acids. The germline CDR1 and CDR2 sequences are LGHDT and YNNKEL (reference sequence). The CDR3 region has the DNA TGTGCCAGCAGCCGTTCATCCCCCAGGGTGAGCTCCTATAATTCACCCCTCCACTTT. It codes for CASSRSSPRVSSYNSPLHF.

This rearrangement joins TRBV7-3 to TRBJ2-5, with a possible D match to TRBD2 (5 bases). There are 15 residues in the CDR3. Per the germline V gene, CDR1 is SGHTA and CDR2 is FQGTGA. Trimming stripped 2 bases from V and 5 bases from J, with 15 bases between. CDR3 in DNA: TGTGCCAGCAGCTTAGGGTTGGGAGTAGGGGAGACCCAGTACTTC. Its translation is CASSLGLGVGETQYF.

Note on this clonotype: A much larger clone lies a single base off, so this may be a read error. The CDR3 DNA reads TGTGCCAGCAGTTTATTTAGCGGGGGGATCCACGAGACCCAGTACTTC. It codes for CASSLFSGGIHETQYF. The chain recombines TRBV27 with TRBJ2-5; the match to TRBD2 covers 10 bases. The CDR3 covers 16 residues. The germline gives CDR1 MNHEY, CDR2 SMNVEV (reference sequence). With 1 base clipped from V and 5 bases from J, the junction kept 7 bases outside the gene matches.

This chain uses TRBV13 with TRBJ1-2, with 7 bases lining up with TRBD1. The V segment lost 4 bases and the J segment 8 bases; nucleotides outside the gene matches: 10. The CDR3 is 14 residues long. Per germline, CDR1 PRHDT and CDR2 FYEKMQ (reference sequence). The CDR3 region is CASSYDREDSGYTF. DNA of the CDR3: TGTGCCAGCAGCTATGACAGGGAGGACAGCGGCTACACCTTC.

In its sample, this clonotype was seen many times. The chain recombines TRBV28 with TRBJ1-2; unclear D gene. Germline lookup yields CDR1 MDHEN and CDR2 SYDVKM. CDR3 length: 16 amino acids. The ends were cut back, 2 bases at V and 0 bases at J, with 13 bases in the middle. This chain's CDR3 is CASSLNPEGTNYGYTF. CDR3 sequence (DNA): TGTGCCAGCAGTTTAAACCCGGAAGGGACTAACTATGGCTACACCTTC.

At least ten counts were recorded for this clonotype. The rearrangement uses TRBV5-8 and TRBJ1-4, with D possibly matching TRBD1 (5 bases). The V gene's germline CDR1 is SGHTS and CDR2 YDEGEE. V was clipped by 0 bases and J by 0 bases, with 18 bases between them. This CDR3 is 19 amino acids long. The CDR3: CASSLEAVETVATNEKLFF. The CDR3 bases are TGTGCCAGCAGCTTGGAGGCAGTCGAGACAGTAGCAACTAATGAAAAACTGTTTTTT.

This clonotype was recorded many times. V usage is TRBV7-6 and J usage is TRBJ2-1; no firm D call. From germline, CDR1 is SGHVS and CDR2 FNYEAQ. This CDR3 is 15 amino acids long. V lost 4 bases and J lost 0, with 10 bases in between. The CDR3 coding sequence is TGTGCCAGCAGCTCACTCAACCGCTCCTACAATGAGCAGTTCTTC. Amino acids: CASSSLNRSYNEQFF.

In this sample, this clonotype turned up many times. The rearrangement uses TRBV7-9 and TRBJ2-6; 7 bases are a match to TRBD2. CDR3 length: 15 amino acids. Germline V lookup: CDR1 SEHNR, CDR2 FQNEAQ (reference sequence). V lost 9 bases and J lost 0; bases outside the gene matches: 5. The CDR3 DNA is TGTGCCAGGGGGGGGGAACTCTCTGGGGCCAACGTCCTGACTTTC. The encoded protein is CARGGELSGANVLTF.